This entry describes one T cell receptor beta chain. The target antigen is unknown. V shed 7 bases, J shed 5 bases, and the junction held 5 bases outside the gene matches. CDR3 length: 13 amino acids. Germline V gene data show CDR1 as LNHDA and CDR2 as SQIVND (reference sequence). These data originate in a study of T-cell reconstitution after alpha-beta-depleted transplantation in children. Study results and limitations: Some patients' high day-60 TCRbeta diversity was traced to surviving recipient T cells and thymic progenitors.

TCRbeta library construction was performed incorporating unique molecular identifiers. TCRdb fed the PCR reads into MiXCR, producing one record per CDR3 protein. The repertoire consists of hundreds of thousands of distinct CDR3 sequences, with 13% occurring once and the leading ten covering over 2%. The TCR was taken from a male patient aged 5 to 17 who had a stem cell transplant for acute myeloid leukemia, so the T cells may come from the graft donor. The chain is built from TRBV19 and TRBJ2-5; 9 bases agree with TRBD1. The specimen comprised PBMCs, mostly from graft donor cells, sampled 360 days after TCRalphabeta/CD19-depleted stem cell transplant. This CDR3 is CASTRTGAETQYF. DNA for the CDR3: TGTGCCAGTACCCGGACAGGGGCGGAGACCCAGTACTTC.